The TCR beta chain described here comes from a study of blood T cells in healthy people across ages. Then a second PCR, running roughly 7 to 11 cycles, was carried out with a sample-barcoded 5' primer and a J-beta primer mix. One entry per CDR3 protein, called by TCRdb with MiXCR from the 5' RACE reads. This sample carries hundreds of thousands of distinct CDR3 sequences, about 30% of them seen once, and the ten largest clones take roughly 14%. The germline CDR1 and CDR2 sequences are DFQATT and SNEGSKA (reference sequence). The CDR3 totals 13 residues. V was cut by 6 bases and J by 5 bases, with 16 bases left in between. This clonotype occurred a few times.

The sequenced material came from blood. The clonotype originates from a woman older than 75 in good health. The chain carries TRBV20-1 and TRBJ1-2, with a tentative D call TRBD1 (6 bases). For the CDR3, the DNA is TGCAGTGCCTGGACAGAGATTGGGTATGGCTACACCTTC. This translates into CSAWTEIGYGYTF.